The clone carrying this T cell receptor beta chain was seen at least ten times. This entry comes from a study of low-dose radiotherapy and immunotherapy resistance in tumors. Looked up from germline, CDR1 is MDHEN and CDR2 is SYDVKM. CDR3 length: 14 amino acids. V shed 6 bases, J shed 7 bases, and the junction held 8 bases outside the gene matches. Gene-specific TRAV and TRBV primers were used for first-strand cDNA, covering alpha and beta chains. For amplifying TCRs, the PCR ran for about 20 cycles with Phusion, which was used together with a constant-region primer and the adapter on the V primers. TCRdb re-analysed the reads in MiXCR, keeping a single row per CDR3 protein. The sample records under 90,000 distinct CDR3 sequences, around a sixth being singletons. Time point: after trial treatment. Treatment in this sample: LDRT plus nivolumab, ipilimumab, low-dose cyclophosphamide and aspirin (RACIN trial).

The specimen comprised PBMCs, sampled after low-dose radiotherapy plus immunotherapy. The chain is built from TRBV28 and TRBJ2-1; 8 bases agree with TRBD1. This receptor was obtained from a male donor with prostate cancer. DNA for the CDR3: TGTGCCAGCAGCACCTTGGACAGGGATAATGAGCAGTTCTTC. This codes for CASSTLDRDNEQFF.